The source of this T cell receptor beta chain is a study of blood T cell repertoires in COVID-19 (dated by TCRdb to 2020 to 2021). Regarding the research as a whole: Samples from collaborators originated in the United States, Italy and Spain and spanned both the acute and convalescent phases of COVID-19. Deeply sampled blood TCRbeta repertoires from subjects exposed to, actively infected with, or recovered from COVID-19 were included in the dataset. A freely available public database, intended as a resource for researchers studying the immune response to SARS-CoV-2, is where the repertoires were released. Samples came from the ongoing ImmuneRACE study (first 160 participants) plus 1,254 subjects from 6 global collaborators. The prospective study material was composed of cDNA or gDNA derived from T cells, B-cell-depleted T cells, or PBMCs. Where HLA class I and class II types were available, the types were taken from metadata supplied by the sample provider, not from assay-based typing. A de-identified subject ID, COVID-19 status, age in years and sex were almost always included in the sample metadata.

TCRbeta CDR3 regions were amplified from genomic DNA by means of the immunoSEQ Assay, a bias-controlled multiplex PCR. In the paper's pipeline: The number of nucleated cells in each sample was estimated from the amplification of reference gene primers within the assay. To quantify the absolute abundance of each unique TCRbeta CDR3 rearrangement, sequence reads were collapsed and filtered. Productive Simpson clonality was computed per sample as the square root of Simpson's diversity index over productive rearrangements. TCRdb carries this immuneACCESS record with in-frame sequences only. Its versions omit some clonotypes, under half of them owing to an unresolved V gene in the studies checked, with the rest unexplained. The V and J calls and clone size come from that table; D and trimming were worked out from the DNA. Here the sample has around 86,000 clones; around 80% occur a single time. Around 29% of the sample lies in the top ten.

The CDR3 measures 14 amino acids from cysteine to phenylalanine. Here the CDR3 DNA is all that survives: 42 bases in frame from base 1. V and J are truncated by 5 bases and 0 bases respectively, leaving an intervening sequence of 8 bases. Reading the germline V gene gives CDR1 MRHNA and CDR2 SNTAGT. Beyond this particular receptor, the publication reports: The amount of clinical and demographic metadata varied by source and participant and was provided uncurated.

For this clone: Its antigen is unknown. No qualities accompany the bases; no much larger clone lies one base away.

The collaborating institutions used their own protocols to collect whole blood in K2EDTA tubes. For TCRbeta analysis, collaborator samples were shipped as frozen whole blood, as isolated PBMCs, or as DNA extracted from either sample type. What was sequenced was peripheral blood. This clonotype was obtained from a woman older than 75 with acute or convalescent COVID-19. Recombination linked TRBV6-4 to TRBJ2-1, with TRBD2 tentatively as D gene (5 bases match). In nucleotides, the sequence is TGTGCCAGCAGTCCGGGGAGCTCCTACAATGAGCAGTTCTTC. Its coded protein is CASSPGSSYNEQFF.